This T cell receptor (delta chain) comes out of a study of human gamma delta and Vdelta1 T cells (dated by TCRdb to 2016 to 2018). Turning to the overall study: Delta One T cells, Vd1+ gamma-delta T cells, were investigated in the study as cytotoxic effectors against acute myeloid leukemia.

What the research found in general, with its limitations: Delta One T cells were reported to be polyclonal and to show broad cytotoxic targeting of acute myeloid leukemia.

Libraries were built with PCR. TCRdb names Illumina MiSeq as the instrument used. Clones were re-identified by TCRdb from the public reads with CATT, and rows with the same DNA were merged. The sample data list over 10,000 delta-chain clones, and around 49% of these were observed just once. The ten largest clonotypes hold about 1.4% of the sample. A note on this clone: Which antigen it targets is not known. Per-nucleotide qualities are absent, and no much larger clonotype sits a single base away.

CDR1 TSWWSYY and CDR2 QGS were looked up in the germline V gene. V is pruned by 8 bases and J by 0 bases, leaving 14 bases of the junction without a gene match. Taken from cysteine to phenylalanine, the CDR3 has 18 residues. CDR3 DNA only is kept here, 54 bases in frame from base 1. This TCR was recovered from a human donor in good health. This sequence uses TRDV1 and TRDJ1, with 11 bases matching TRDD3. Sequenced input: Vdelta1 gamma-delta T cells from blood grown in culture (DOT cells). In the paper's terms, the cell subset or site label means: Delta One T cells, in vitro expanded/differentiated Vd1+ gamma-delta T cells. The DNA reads TGTGCTCTTATACACCCAGCTGGGGGATACCGCTACACCGATAAACTCATCTTT. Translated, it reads CALIHPAGGYRYTDKLIF.